What follows are 19 T cell receptor beta chains derived from one specimen sequenced in a study of PD-1 blockade in classical Hodgkin lymphoma. Profiled with immunoSEQ multiplex PCR; TCRdb holds only in-frame clones, not every one. The data hold tens of thousands of clones, with over 60% observed a single time. The patients all showed relapse after autologous stem cell transplantation, while their brentuximab vedotin exposure varied. The sample here was peripheral blood mononuclear cells (PBMCs), taken at baseline. The receptors stem from a human donor with classical Hodgkin lymphoma.

The gene calls are TRBV4-3 and TRBJ1-2; D gene unclear. CDR1 is LGHNA and CDR2 is YSLEER in the germline V gene. This CDR3 has 15 amino acids. Trimming shortened V by 0 bases and J by 4 bases, and 12 bases separated the two germline ends. The CDR3 bases are TGCGCCAGCAGCCAAGAAAGGGCAGGCATCTATGGCTACACCTTC. Its protein product is CASSQERAGIYGYTF.

This chain joins TRBV27 and TRBJ2-5; 14 bases match TRBD2. J lost 1 base, V lost 6 bases, and 7 bases had no gene match. The CDR3 runs to 17 residues. Germline V gene lookup returns CDR1 MNHEY and CDR2 SMNVEV (reference sequence). The CDR3 region is CASSMTSGGDSQETQYF. CDR3 coding DNA: TGTGCCAGCAGCATGACTAGCGGGGGGGATTCCCAAGAGACCCAGTACTTC.

V is TRBV21-1 and J is TRBJ1-3. TRBV21-1 is noted as a pseudogene. The CDR3 covers 21 residues. The CDR3 protein is CASSNPWLPGKVGSSGNTIYF. The DNA of the CDR3 is TGTGCCAGCAGCAACCCATGGCTGCCCGGCAAAGTAGGGAGCTCTGGAAACACCATATATTTT.

The chain employs TRBV5-6 and TRBJ2-1, with D tentatively TRBD2 (6 bases). V was clipped by 4 bases and J by 4 bases, with 12 bases between them. Per germline, CDR1 SGHDT and CDR2 YYEEEE. The CDR3 has 14 amino acids. CDR3 protein: CASSGGSKYNEQFF. CDR3 nucleotide sequence: TGTGCCAGCAGCGGGGGGTCTAAATACAATGAGCAGTTCTTC.

The chain combines TRBV6-1 with TRBJ2-3; D is ambiguous. The V gene lost 4 bases and the J gene lost 2 bases, with 10 bases spanning the gap. There are 14 residues in the CDR3. Germline V gives CDR1 MNHNS, CDR2 SASEGT. CDR3: CASSAVAFTDTQYF. In DNA form, the CDR3 reads TGTGCCAGCAGTGCGGTGGCATTCACAGATACGCAGTATTTT.

V gene TRBV19 combines with J gene TRBJ2-5, with TRBD2 identical over 11 bases. This CDR3 has 17 amino acids. Germline lookup yields CDR1 LNHDA and CDR2 SQIVND (reference sequence). The V segment lost 3 bases and the J segment 2 bases; nucleotides outside the gene matches: 8. The CDR3 DNA reads TGTGCCAGTAGTATCAGGGGACTAGCGGATTTTCAAGAGACCCAGTACTTC. Amino acid sequence: CASSIRGLADFQETQYF. Full variable domain (remainder filled in from reference TRBV19 and TRBJ2-5): DGGITQSPKYLFRKEGQNVTLSCEQNLNHDAMYWYRQDPGQGLRLIYYSQIVNDFQKGDIAEGYSVSREKKESFPLTVTSAQKNPTAFYLCASSIRGLADFQETQYFGPGTRLLVL.

Remarks on this clone: A read error may produce the germline difference seen at one junction end. The CDR3 region is CASSMYPGTGVLF. Written as DNA, the CDR3 is TGTGCCAGTAGTATGTACCCCGGGACAGGGGTGCTCTTC. The chain is built from TRBV19 and TRBJ2-1; 10 bases agree with TRBD1. Germline-derived CDR1 and CDR2 are LNHDA and SQIVND (reference sequence). The length of the CDR3 is 13 residues.

The rearrangement joins TRBV7-9 to TRBJ1-1; possibly TRBD1 for D (6 bases). Germline V gene data show CDR1 as SEHNR and CDR2 as FQNEAQ (reference sequence). The CDR3 has 15 residues. The V and J ends lost 1 base and 4 bases respectively, with 13 bases between them. CDR3 residues: CASSLGRGLGTEAFF. The CDR3, as DNA: TGTGCCAGCAGCTTAGGCAGGGGCCTGGGCACTGAAGCTTTCTTT.

This clone has a handful of counts. The chain uses TRBV28 and TRBJ1-6, with D hard to call. Trimming stripped 1 base from V and 7 bases from J, with 8 bases between. The length of the CDR3 is 14 residues. Germline V lookup: CDR1 MDHEN, CDR2 SYDVKM. The CDR3: CASSLYRYNSPLHF. CDR3 nucleotides: TGTGCCAGCAGTTTATATAGGTACAATTCACCCCTCCACTTT.

The chain combines TRBV7-3 with TRBJ2-1, with TRBD2 matching 8 bases. V lost 1 base, J lost 3 bases, and 8 bases stayed unmatched. CDR1 is SGHTA and CDR2 is FQGTGA in the germline V gene. The CDR3 is 17 residues long. CDR3 sequence (DNA): TGTGCCAGCAGCTTAAGCGCTAGCGGGTTTGGCTACAATGAGCAGTTCTTC. It yields the protein CASSLSASGFGYNEQFF.

The J gene is TRBJ2-6, the V gene TRBV5-4, with 15 bases lining up with TRBD2. J was trimmed by 3 bases and V by 0 bases; bases with no gene match: 4. The CDR3 is made up of 19 amino acids. Germline loops: CDR1 SGHNT, CDR2 YYREEE (reference sequence). The DNA for the CDR3 is TGTGCCAGCAGCTTGGGGACTAGCGGGAGGGCCTATGGGGCCAACGTCCTGACTTTC. It codes for CASSLGTSGRAYGANVLTF.

Concerning this clone: Other DNA sequences in this sample translate to the same CDR3. This chain connects TRBV5-1 to TRBJ2-3; 9 nucleotides agree with TRBD2. CDR1 is SGHRS and CDR2 is YFSETQ in the germline V gene. The V gene end was trimmed by 0 bases and the J gene end by 6 bases; junction bases not matched to a gene: 8. This CDR3 spans 16 amino acids. DNA of the CDR3: TGCGCCAGCAGCTTGGACGCGGGGGGGCCCGGGGATACGCAGTATTTT. It is translated as CASSLDAGGPGDTQYF.

The CDR3 DNA reads as TGTGCCAGCAAGGTGGACGCCTACGAGCAGTACTTC. Protein product: CASKVDAYEQYF. The rearrangement links TRBV2 to TRBJ2-7; D call uncertain. CDR1 and CDR2 from the germline V gene are SNHLY and FYNNEI. This CDR3 spans 12 amino acids. Trimming shortened V by 7 bases and J by 2 bases, and 9 bases separated the two germline ends.

The J gene is TRBJ2-1, the V gene TRBV2; 9 positions match TRBD2. V was clipped by 4 bases and J by 5 bases; unmatched bases: 9. The CDR3 is 16 amino acids. Germline CDR1 SNHLY, CDR2 FYNNEI. CDR3 nucleotide sequence: TGTGCCAGCAGTGCTGACTTAGCGGGAGTGAACAATGAGCAGTTCTTC. It is translated as CASSADLAGVNNEQFF.

In nucleotides, the CDR3 is TGTGCCAGCAGTTCCCGCCCCTCGTCCAAGGGCTATGGCTACACCTTC. Translating it yields CASSSRPSSKGYGYTF. The V call is TRBV28, the J call TRBJ1-2; D uncertain. CDR1 MDHEN and CDR2 SYDVKM come from the germline V gene. The CDR3 runs 16 residues. Trimming shortened V by 4 bases and J by 4 bases, and 19 bases separated the two germline ends.

This clone came up a few times. The rearrangement links TRBV30 to TRBJ1-1; tentative D call: TRBD1 (5 bases). Deletions cut 0 bases from V and 11 bases from J, with 10 bases between. This CDR3 is 11 amino acids long. Germline assignment: CDR1 GTSNPN and CDR2 SVGIG (reference sequence). The CDR3 DNA is TGTGCCTGGAGTGTGGGGGGTGAGGCTTTCTTT. Translated, it gives CAWSVGGEAFF.

The chain has TRBV29-1 and TRBJ2-7; weak D call: TRBD2 (5 bases). This CDR3 has 11 residues. Trimming removed 4 bases from V and 3 bases from J, with 7 bases in between. Looked up from germline, CDR1 is SQVTM and CDR2 is ANQGSEA. DNA for the CDR3: TGCAGCGTTGGACGGGACTACGAGCAGTACTTC. Its protein is CSVGRDYEQYF.

The CDR3 sequence: CASSNSGTRGRGNINNQPQHF. DNA of the CDR3: TGTGCCAGCAGCAATAGCGGGACCAGGGGGAGGGGAAATATTAACAATCAGCCCCAGCATTTT. The chain employs TRBV21-1 and TRBJ1-5. TRBV21-1 is a documented pseudogene. CDR3 length equals 21 residues.

This clone was observed a few times. This chain connects TRBV7-6 to TRBJ2-5; 9 nucleotides align to TRBD2. There are 17 residues in the CDR3. With 5 bases clipped from V and 1 base from J, the junction kept 11 bases outside the gene matches. CDR1 is SGHVS, CDR2 FNYEAQ, per germline. The CDR3: CASSPLGGGGSQETQYF. Here the CDR3 DNA reads TGTGCCAGCAGCCCTCTCGGCGGGGGGGGGAGCCAAGAGACCCAGTACTTC.